The 19 T cell receptor beta chains below come from one sample, sequenced in a study of T cell changes during pregnancy in multiple sclerosis. The data were produced by immunoSEQ multiplex PCR, yet TCRdb's version contains in-frame clones alone and is incomplete. The sample lists about 100,000 clones; 90% were seen once. Sequencing used peripheral blood, obtained in the second trimester of pregnancy. The receptors derive from a female donor in good health, enrolled as a control in a pregnancy study.

This clone was observed a single time. The chain carries TRBV28 and TRBJ1-2; D might be TRBD1 (6 bases). V shed 6 bases and J shed 7 bases, with 15 bases lying between them. The CDR3 totals 13 residues. The germline CDR1 and CDR2 sequences are MDHEN and SYDVKM. DNA for the CDR3: TGTGCCAGCAGCCCAGCGACAGGCGGTGGCTACACCTTC. This gives the protein CASSPATGGGYTF.

This chain connects TRBV6-5 to TRBJ1-1, with TRBD1 as a possible D gene (5 bases). The germline V gene has CDR1 MNHEY and CDR2 SVGAGI. Trimming pared 5 bases from V and 3 bases from J, leaving 13 bases between. CDR3 length: 14 amino acids. The DNA for the CDR3 is TGTGCCAGCAGTGAGTCGACAGACCACACTGAAGCTTTCTTT. As protein: CASSESTDHTEAFF.

The J gene is TRBJ1-4, the V gene TRBV28; a weak D match, TRBD1 (5 bases). V lost 6 bases and J 7 bases, leaving 15 bases between the germline ends. The CDR3 contains 14 residues. CDR1 and CDR2 (germline): MDHEN, SYDVKM. The CDR3 region is CASSLPGGGEKLFF. CDR3 in DNA: TGTGCCAGCAGCCTCCCCGGGGGGGGTGAAAAACTGTTTTTT.

A few counts support this clone. The rearrangement joins TRBV5-1 to TRBJ1-4; D not certain. Trimming cost V 7 bases and J 4 bases, with 11 bases left between them. Germline V gives CDR1 SGHRS, CDR2 YFSETQ. The CDR3 runs to 13 residues. Here the CDR3 DNA reads TGCGCCAGCGCGTATAGCAGTAATGAAAAACTGTTTTTT. Translation: CASAYSSNEKLFF.

The CDR3, as DNA: TGTGCCAGCAGTCCGGAAGGGGACTATGGCTACACCTTC. It encodes CASSPEGDYGYTF. V gene TRBV5-5 combines with J gene TRBJ1-2, with D possibly TRBD1 on 5 matching bases. Trimming removed 5 bases at V and 3 bases at J, with 11 bases between. CDR1 and CDR2 from the germline V gene are SGHKS and YYEKEE (reference sequence). The CDR3 consists of 13 residues.

This chain uses TRBV6-1 with TRBJ1-5; TRBD1 agrees at 8 bases. V shed 5 bases, J shed 3 bases, and the junction held 6 bases outside the gene matches. The CDR3 length is 15 residues. Germline loops: CDR1 MNHNS, CDR2 SASEGT. This CDR3 is CASSPLDRDNQPQHF. The CDR3 DNA sequence: TGTGCCAGCAGTCCGTTGGACAGGGACAATCAGCCCCAGCATTTT.

The chain has TRBV6-1 and TRBJ1-5; TRBD1 aligns across 8 bases. Germline CDR1 MNHNS, CDR2 SASEGT. With V trimmed by 6 bases and J by 0 bases, 4 bases remained unmatched. The CDR3 extends over 15 amino acids. In DNA form, the CDR3 reads TGTGCCAGCAGCCCACAGGGGGTTAGCAATCAGCCCCAGCATTTT. Amino acids: CASSPQGVSNQPQHF.

The chain joins TRBV19 to TRBJ2-1, with 8 positions matching TRBD2. The CDR3 covers 15 residues. Germline CDR1 reads LNHDA; CDR2 reads SQIVND (reference sequence). The V segment lost 2 bases and the J segment 3 bases; nucleotides outside the gene matches: 3. CDR3 nucleotide sequence: TGTGCCAGTAGTATATCACTAGCGGTCTACAATGAGCAGTTCTTC. Residues: CASSISLAVYNEQFF. Together with reference TRBV19 and TRBJ2-1, the CDR3 gives the full variable domain: DGGITQSPKYLFRKEGQNVTLSCEQNLNHDAMYWYRQDPGQGLRLIYYSQIVNDFQKGDIAEGYSVSREKKESFPLTVTSAQKNPTAFYLCASSISLAVYNEQFFGPGTRLTVL.

The chain links TRBV14 to TRBJ1-1; TRBD1 is a possible D gene (6 bases). V shed 3 bases and J shed 5 bases, with 19 bases lying between them. In germline, CDR1 is SGHDN, CDR2 FVKESK. CDR3 size: 16 residues. This CDR3 is CASSQLRGGRGTEAFF. CDR3 nucleotide sequence: TGTGCCAGCAGCCAGCTGAGGGGGGGTCGAGGAACTGAAGCTTTCTTT.

The chain carries TRBV4-3 and TRBJ2-7; possibly TRBD2 for D (7 bases). V lost 1 base and J lost 4, with 11 bases in between. The germline V gene has CDR1 LGHNA and CDR2 YSLEER. This CDR3 comprises 14 residues. CDR3 amino acids: CASSQVGGQYEQYF. CDR3 nucleotides: TGCGCCAGCAGCCAAGTGGGGGGGCAATACGAGCAGTACTTC.

The J gene is TRBJ1-1, the V gene TRBV5-6, with 12 bases aligning to TRBD1. Germline V gene lookup returns CDR1 SGHDT and CDR2 YYEEEE. The junction had 7 bases not matched to a gene; V was cut back by 4 bases and J by 3 bases. The CDR3 has 16 amino acids. The chain's CDR3 is CASSLGTGGIHTEAFF. CDR3 bases: TGTGCCAGCAGCCTTGGGACAGGGGGCATTCACACTGAAGCTTTCTTT.

The J gene is TRBJ2-2, the V gene TRBV9; tentatively, D is TRBD1 (5 bases). There are 14 residues in the CDR3. Germline V gene data show CDR1 as SGDLS and CDR2 as YYNGEE. V shed 0 bases and J shed 3 bases, with 6 bases lying between them. The CDR3 sequence is CASSVEGDTGELFF. The CDR3 DNA reads TGTGCCAGCAGCGTAGAAGGGGACACCGGGGAGCTGTTTTTT.

This chain connects TRBV5-1 to TRBJ1-3; a weak D match, TRBD1 (5 bases). The V gene lost 2 bases and the J gene lost 4 bases, with 10 bases spanning the gap. Germline V gene data show CDR1 as SGHRS and CDR2 as YFSETQ. The CDR3 is 14 residues long. CDR3 sequence: CASSFSTEGNTIYF. The CDR3 nucleotides are TGCGCCAGCAGCTTCTCGACAGAGGGAAACACCATATATTTT.

This clone was seen once. This chain uses TRBV19 with TRBJ2-1; 15 positions match TRBD2. The CDR3 spans 20 residues. Germline V gene data show CDR1 as LNHDA and CDR2 as SQIVND (reference sequence). V trimming: 5 bases; J trimming: 4 bases; junction bases outside the gene matches: 15. The CDR3 region is CASSPLPGLAGGLSYNEQFF. The CDR3 DNA reads TGTGCCAGTAGTCCTCTCCCGGGACTAGCGGGAGGACTATCGTACAATGAGCAGTTCTTC.

This clone was seen only a few times. The chain uses TRBV6-4 and TRBJ1-1, with no clear D. This CDR3 region has 14 residues. CDR1 MRHNA and CDR2 SNTAGT come from the germline V gene. V lost 0 bases to trimming and J lost 9 bases, with 14 bases between them. The CDR3 DNA follows: TGTGCCAGCAGTGACTCGACGATGGCAGGAAAAGCTTTCTTT. This encodes CASSDSTMAGKAFF.

This rearrangement joins TRBV27 to TRBJ2-7, with D perhaps matching TRBD2 (5 bases). This CDR3 is built from 15 residues. CDR1 MNHEY and CDR2 SMNVEV come from the germline V gene (reference sequence). V was cut by 4 bases and J by 6 bases, with 19 bases left in between. CDR3 in DNA: TGTGCCAGCAGTTCCGGGCCCCCCGGGAATTTCGAGCAGTACTTC. Translation: CASSSGPPGNFEQYF.

The rearrangement links TRBV27 to TRBJ1-2, with D hard to call. From germline, CDR1 is MNHEY and CDR2 SMNVEV (reference sequence). Trimming removed 0 bases from V and 7 bases from J, with 15 bases in between. The CDR3 covers 15 residues. The CDR3: CASSLSPGALFGYTF. CDR3 nucleotide sequence: TGTGCCAGCAGTTTATCCCCAGGTGCCTTGTTTGGCTACACCTTC.

The chain combines TRBV4-1 with TRBJ1-2; D is possibly TRBD1 (6 bases). The V end was cut by 4 bases, the J end by 4 bases, with 22 bases between. This CDR3 contains 17 residues. From germline, CDR1 is MGHRA and CDR2 YSYEKL. This CDR3 is CASSRQMEPGHFYGYTF. The CDR3, as DNA: TGCGCCAGCAGCCGCCAAATGGAACCGGGACACTTCTATGGCTACACCTTC.

The chain combines TRBV28 with TRBJ1-3, with 8 bases identical to TRBD1. Germline V lookup: CDR1 MDHEN, CDR2 SYDVKM. There are 17 residues in the CDR3. Losses at the gene ends were 2 bases for V and 5 bases for J; bases not matched to a gene: 11. CDR3: CASSLVSTGASRNTIYF. CDR3 nucleotides: TGTGCCAGCAGTTTAGTGTCGACAGGGGCATCTAGAAACACCATATATTTT. Combining the CDR3 with reference TRBV28 and TRBJ1-3 gives the whole variable domain DVKVTQSSRYLVKRTGEKVFLECVQDMDHENMFWYRQDPGLGLRLIYFSYDVKMKEKGDIPEGYSVSREKKERFSLILESASTNQTSMYLCASSLVSTGASRNTIYFGEGSWLTVV.